A selection of T cell receptor beta chains follows, all from one sample in a study of preoperative IRX-2 immunotherapy in early breast cancer. This table comes from immunoSEQ multiplex PCR, and its TCRdb copy is limited to in-frame clones, with some not included. The repertoire holds around 95,000 clones, with about nine tenths as singletons. Sequenced here: tumor tissue, sampled after IRX-2 immunotherapy. These receptors all come from a human donor with breast cancer. The CDR3 runs from the conserved cysteine through the conserved F or W. D genes are given only for firm matches. Only some rows state a clone size, as once, few, many or a class for expanded clones.

j_call clone_size v_call d_call cdr3_nt cdr3_aa
TRBJ1-4 - TRBV29-1 - TGCAGCGCTAGACGGAGCTATAATGAAAAACTGTTTTTT CSARRSYNEKLFF
TRBJ1-2 - TRBV28 TRBD1 TGTGCCAGCAGCCGGACAGGCCGTGGCTACACCTTC CASSRTGRGYTF
TRBJ1-2 - TRBV18 - TGTGCCAGCTCACCCTCGATAACAGAGGGCTATGGCTACACCTTC CASSPSITEGYGYTF
TRBJ1-3 - TRBV5-1 - TGCGCCAGCAGCTTGGCACCCGGACAGTTTGACACCATATATTTT CASSLAPGQFDTIYF
TRBJ2-7 - TRBV28 - TGTGCCAGTAAATTACAGGGCACCTACGAGCAGTACTTC CASKLQGTYEQYF
TRBJ2-3 - TRBV5-1 - TGCGCCAGCAGCTTGGTGGGGGCAGACGCGGTTACGCAGTATTTT CASSLVGADAVTQYF
TRBJ2-2 few TRBV25-1 - TGTGCCAGCACTTTTGGTTCGAACACCGGGGAGCTGTTTTTT CASTFGSNTGELFF
TRBJ1-6 - TRBV30 - TGTGCCTGGAGTGGATCAGGGCTTGGGAATTCACCCCTCCACTTT CAWSGSGLGNSPLHF
TRBJ1-3 - TRBV28 - TGTGCCAGCAGTTTGGTCGGGCCCCGGGGAAACACCATATATTTT CASSLVGPRGNTIYF
TRBJ2-7 - TRBV10-1 - TGCGCCAGCATAAGGACCTACGAGCAGTACTTC CASIRTYEQYF
TRBJ2-1 - TRBV11-1 - TGTGCCAGCAGCGCTGCTCGATTGAGTTCGGCGAGGAATGAGCAGTTCTTC CASSAARLSSARNEQFF
TRBJ1-6 - TRBV5-1 TRBD1 TGCGCCAGCAGCTTGAGTCGGGACAGAAATTCACCCCTCCACTTT CASSLSRDRNSPLHF
TRBJ2-5 - TRBV11-3 TRBD1 TGTGCCAGCAGCTCGGATACAGGGGGCGCGACCCAGTACTTC CASSSDTGGATQYF
TRBJ1-5 few TRBV7-4 TRBD1 TGTGCCAGCAGCTCTATGACAGGGGTTCAGCCCCAGCATTTT CASSSMTGVQPQHF
TRBJ1-5 - TRBV18 TRBD1 TGTGCCAGCTCGGAGACCGGACAGGGGGCGAGCAATCAGCCCCAGCATTTT CASSETGQGASNQPQHF
TRBJ2-3 - TRBV7-7 - TGTGCCAGCAGCCGCTTTGGGGGCGGGACTAGCACAGATACGCAGTATTTT CASSRFGGGTSTDTQYF
TRBJ1-2 - TRBV30 - TGTGCCTGGAGTGTACCGGTGTTCGGGAACACGGTGGGAATATATGGCTACACCTTC CAWSVPVFGNTVGIYGYTF
TRBJ1-1 many TRBV6-8 TRBD1 TGTGCCTGCGGGACAGGGATAACTGAAGCTTTCTTT CACGTGITEAFF
TRBJ1-4 - TRBV18 TRBD1 TGTGCCAGCTCACGAGGGGGCTCTAATGAAAAACTGTTTTTT CASSRGGSNEKLFF